This section outlines one TCR beta chain sequence together with its context. Only in-frame clones appear in the TCRdb table, and some are missing; sequencing was by immunoSEQ multiplex PCR. Altogether 63,000 or so clones are present, approximately 90% being singletons, with the ten largest covering about 4%. This entry belongs to a study of OX40 agonist ivuxolimab in advanced cancers. The CDR3 has 16 amino acids. The germline V gene has CDR1 SEHNR and CDR2 FQNEAQ (reference sequence). Trimming removed 0 bases from V and 6 bases from J; junction bases left unmatched: 2. The receptor was derived from an adult with an advanced solid tumor such as melanoma, head and neck, liver or kidney cancer. This specimen was CD4+ or CD8+ T cells sorted from blood, taken in a trial of the OX40 agonist ivuxolimab. This chain connects TRBV7-9 to TRBJ2-2; 12 bases fit TRBD1. The CDR3 nucleotides are TGTGCCAGCAGCTTAGCCGGGACAGGGGGCTCCGGGGAGCTGTTTTTT. It encodes CASSLAGTGGSGELFF.